Each of the 29 T cell receptor beta chains below was sequenced from the same sample in a study of T cells after yellow fever vaccination. A single record per CDR3 protein comes from TCRdb applying MiXCR to the 5' RACE reads. Here the sample spans around 550,000 distinct CDR3 sequences, 15% to 20% being singletons. Sequenced material: PBMCs, taken 15 days after the yellow fever booster vaccination. The receptors originated from a man aged 25 to 40 who received the YFV17D yellow fever vaccine.

The chain uses TRBV3-1 and TRBJ2-1, with TRBD1 matching over 7 bases. With 4 bases clipped from V and 6 bases from J, the junction kept 9 bases outside the gene matches. Germline loops: CDR1 LGHDT, CDR2 YNNKEL (reference sequence). The CDR3 has 15 amino acids. The CDR3 spells CASSLTGTKTNEQFF. CDR3 DNA sequence: TGTGCCAGCAGCCTGACAGGGACGAAGACCAATGAGCAGTTCTTC.

This clonotype was counted a few times. The gene calls are TRBV19 and TRBJ1-1; D gene unclear. Germline CDR1 reads LNHDA; CDR2 reads SQIVND (reference sequence). This CDR3 is 14 amino acids long. Trimming took off 3 bases at V and 3 bases at J, with 11 bases between the two ends. CDR3 nucleotide sequence: TGTGCCAGTAGTATTCGGCAGGATTACACTGAAGCTTTCTTT. Amino acids: CASSIRQDYTEAFF. The whole variable domain, remainder taken from reference TRBV19 and TRBJ1-1, is DGGITQSPKYLFRKEGQNVTLSCEQNLNHDAMYWYRQDPGQGLRLIYYSQIVNDFQKGDIAEGYSVSREKKESFPLTVTSAQKNPTAFYLCASSIRQDYTEAFFGQGTRLTVV.

The rearrangement links TRBV3-1 to TRBJ2-6, with D hard to call. CDR1 and CDR2 from the germline V gene are LGHDT and YNNKEL (reference sequence). The V end lost 1 base, the J end lost 5 bases, and 18 bases lay between the germline ends. The CDR3 is 18 amino acids. The CDR3 is CASSQVLVGTVWANVLTF. The CDR3 DNA reads TGTGCCAGCAGCCAAGTTCTGGTCGGTACGGTTTGGGCCAACGTCCTGACTTTC.

This clonotype was detected only a few times. The chain links TRBV20-1 to TRBJ2-4; either TRBD1 or TRBD2 may fit D (7 bases each). The V end lost 0 bases, the J end lost 6 bases, and 33 bases lay between the germline ends. The CDR3 is 21 residues long. Per the germline V gene, CDR1 is DFQATT and CDR2 is SNEGSKA (reference sequence). CDR3 nucleotides: TGCAGTGCTAGAGATCGGCAGGGCCTTAGGGCCAGGGGGGGTTTCCTAAACATTCAGTACTTC. Amino acids: CSARDRQGLRARGGFLNIQYF.

The chain joins TRBV12-3 or TRBV12-4 to TRBJ2-5; the D is unclear. V gave up 6 bases and J gave up 4 bases, with 18 bases separating them. This CDR3 comprises 15 residues. The DNA for the CDR3 is TGTGCCAGCAGCTTCCGGGCCTCCCTAATAGAGACCCAGTACTTC. Protein product: CASSFRASLIETQYF.

The chain combines TRBV4-3 with TRBJ2-2; D is perhaps TRBD2 (6 bases). Trimming removed 3 bases from V and 1 base from J, with 12 bases in between. The CDR3 runs 16 residues. Looked up from germline, CDR1 is LGHNA and CDR2 is YSLEER. DNA for the CDR3: TGCGCCAGCAGCCAGTACGGGAGTGGGAACACCGGGGAGCTGTTTTTT. Its protein product is CASSQYGSGNTGELFF.

The rearrangement links TRBV20-1 to TRBJ2-1; TRBD2 matches at 9 bases. CDR1 and CDR2 from the germline V gene are DFQATT and SNEGSKA (reference sequence). The CDR3 sequence is 16 residues long. Trimming cost V 3 bases and J 0 bases; bases outside gene matches: 6. The CDR3 DNA is TGCAGTGCTAGGACTAGCGGTCCAAGCTCCTACAATGAGCAGTTCTTC. Encoded protein: CSARTSGPSSYNEQFF.

At least ten counts were recorded for this clonotype. The chain links TRBV18 to TRBJ2-5, with TRBD1 identical over 7 bases. The CDR3 contains 17 residues. Germline CDR1 and CDR2: KGHSH and LQKENI. V trimming: 8 bases; J trimming: 4 bases; junction bases outside the gene matches: 19. The CDR3 region is CASRNPQPTGSPETQYF. Written as DNA, the CDR3 is TGTGCCAGCAGAAACCCACAACCGACAGGGAGCCCAGAGACCCAGTACTTC.

The V and J genes are TRBV29-1 and TRBJ2-1, with TRBD2 matching over 7 bases. Germline lookup yields CDR1 SQVTM and CDR2 ANQGSEA. V shed 3 bases and J 7 bases; nucleotides not matched to a gene: 15. This CDR3 region has 16 residues. This chain's CDR3 is CSVDSYNPGLLNEQFF. The CDR3 coding sequence is TGCAGCGTTGATAGCTATAATCCGGGACTATTAAATGAGCAGTTCTTC.

As regards this clonotype: A read error may produce the germline difference seen at one junction end. The CDR3: CAISTTERDTQYF. In nucleotides, the CDR3 is TGTGCCATCAGTACAACTGAGCGGGATACGCAGTATTTT. The rearrangement joins TRBV27 to TRBJ2-3; D may be TRBD2 (5 bases). Germline-derived CDR1 and CDR2 are MNHEY and SMNVEV (reference sequence). This CDR3 comprises 13 residues.

This clonotype showed up just a few times. The chain carries TRBV7-2 and TRBJ2-7; D is uncertain. The CDR3 extends over 15 amino acids. V lost 5 bases and J lost 5, with 19 bases in between. Germline CDR1 and CDR2: SGHTA and FQGNSA. This CDR3 reads CASSQNRIGPHEQYF. The CDR3 bases are TGTGCCAGCAGCCAAAACCGGATAGGACCCCACGAGCAGTACTTC.

This chain uses TRBV21-1 with TRBJ2-1; the listed D gene, TRBD2, was not tested against the DNA. TRBV21-1 is designated a pseudogene. This CDR3 comprises 18 residues. In DNA form, the CDR3 reads TGTGCCAGCAGCAAATGGGATCATAGCGGGAGGGCCCACTTTGAGCAGTTCTTC. Its protein product is CASSKWDHSGRAHFEQFF.

This clonotype was counted only a few times. The chain recombines TRBV20-1 with TRBJ2-7, with D possibly being TRBD2 (6 bases). V was pared by 0 bases and J by 2 bases, with 11 bases between. This CDR3 spans 14 amino acids. CDR1 and CDR2 (germline): DFQATT, SNEGSKA (reference sequence). The CDR3 DNA follows: TGCAGTGCTAGAGATCCCAGCGGGCCCTACGAGCAGTACTTC. Translating gives CSARDPSGPYEQYF.

The V gene is TRBV29-1, the J gene TRBJ2-5, with 11 bases aligning to TRBD2. The length of the CDR3 is 14 residues. From germline, CDR1 is SQVTM and CDR2 ANQGSEA. V lost 7 bases, J lost 4 bases, and 8 bases stayed unmatched. This chain's CDR3 is CSGLLAGALETQYF. The DNA for the CDR3 is TGCAGCGGCTTACTAGCGGGAGCTTTAGAGACCCAGTACTTC. The entire variable domain, with the rest obtained from reference TRBV29-1 and TRBJ2-5, is as follows: SAVISQKPSRDICQRGTSLTIQCQVDSQVTMMFWYRQQPGQSLTLIATANQGSEATYESGFVIDKFPISRPNLTFSTLTVSNMSPEDSSIYLCSGLLAGALETQYFGPGTRLLVL.

This chain links TRBV14 with TRBJ2-5; 11 positions agree with TRBD2. The CDR3 runs to 16 residues. V shed 0 bases, J shed 1 base, and the junction held 1 base outside the gene matches. Per germline, CDR1 SGHDN and CDR2 FVKESK. The chain's CDR3 is CASSQELAGGQETQYF. For the CDR3, the DNA is TGTGCCAGCAGCCAAGAGCTAGCGGGAGGCCAAGAGACCCAGTACTTC.

The V call is TRBV6-2 or TRBV6-3, the J call TRBJ2-2; 11 nucleotides match TRBD2. Trimming removed 4 bases from V and 6 bases from J; junction bases left unmatched: 7. Per the germline V gene, CDR1 is MNHEY and CDR2 is SVGEGT. The CDR3 contains 16 residues. This CDR3 is CASSFSGRAAPGELFF. The CDR3 DNA reads as TGTGCCAGCAGTTTTAGCGGGAGGGCCGCCCCCGGGGAGCTGTTTTTT.

This clonotype was recorded a few times. The rearrangement uses TRBV3-1 and TRBJ2-4, with a tentative D call TRBD1 (5 bases). V was shortened by 4 bases and J by 0 bases, with 7 bases between the two germline ends. CDR1 and CDR2 (germline): LGHDT, YNNKEL (reference sequence). The CDR3 totals 14 residues. This CDR3 is CASSPDRAKNIQYF. The CDR3, as DNA: TGTGCCAGCAGCCCCGACAGAGCCAAAAACATTCAGTACTTC.

Only a few counts were recorded for this clonotype. V gene TRBV20-1 combines with J gene TRBJ2-5, with a possible D match to TRBD2 (7 bases). Germline loops: CDR1 DFQATT, CDR2 SNEGSKA (reference sequence). Trimming removed 5 bases at V and 1 base at J, with 17 bases between. The length of the CDR3 is 15 residues. CDR3 nucleotides: TGCAGTGCTGACCCGGGGGGCGGGGCCCAAGAGACCCAGTACTTC. Protein sequence: CSADPGGGAQETQYF.

This clonotype was recorded a few times. The rearrangement links TRBV30 to TRBJ2-5, with 7 bases that match TRBD1. Germline trimming cut 3 bases from V and 1 base from J; bases unmatched to any gene: 8. Germline CDR1 GTSNPN, CDR2 SVGIG (reference sequence). The CDR3 is made up of 15 amino acids. CDR3 nucleotide sequence: TGTGCCTGGAGACAGGGGCGCGCGGGCCAAGAGACCCAGTACTTC. This encodes CAWRQGRAGQETQYF.

This clonotype was observed a handful of times. This chain joins TRBV20-1 and TRBJ2-4; 11 bases are a match to TRBD2. With V trimmed by 2 bases and J by 14 bases, 5 bases remained unmatched. From germline, CDR1 is DFQATT and CDR2 SNEGSKA (reference sequence). The CDR3 covers 12 residues. The CDR3 sequence is CSARPTSGSEYF. The CDR3, as DNA: TGCAGTGCTAGACCCACTAGCGGGAGTGAGTACTTC.

This clonotype was seen more than once but under ten times. J is TRBJ2-1 and V is TRBV7-2; D is perhaps TRBD2 (5 bases). Trimming took 1 base from V and 3 from J, leaving 7 bases between them. CDR1 and CDR2 (germline): SGHTA, FQGNSA. The length of the CDR3 is 14 residues. The CDR3, as DNA: TGTGCCAGCAGCTTAGAGCGGAACTACAATGAGCAGTTCTTC. This translates into CASSLERNYNEQFF.

This clonotype was detected a few times. The chain has TRBV29-1 and TRBJ1-1; a possible D gene is TRBD1 (6 bases). This CDR3 region has 12 residues. Trimming took off 7 bases at V and 2 bases at J, with 11 bases between the two ends. The V gene's germline CDR1 is SQVTM and CDR2 ANQGSEA. CDR3 region: CSGGQSNTEAFF. As DNA, the CDR3 is TGCAGCGGCGGACAGTCCAACACTGAAGCTTTCTTT.

The table lists this clonotype with a few counts. The chain recombines TRBV6-1 with TRBJ2-7, with a weak D call TRBD2 (6 bases). CDR3 length: 15 residues. CDR1 MNHNS and CDR2 SASEGT come from the germline V gene. V lost 6 bases, J lost 6 bases, and 21 bases lay in between. CDR3 sequence reads: CASSLTLKVEGEQYF. In nucleotides, the CDR3 is TGTGCCAGCAGCCTAACCCTAAAGGTGGAGGGCGAGCAGTACTTC.

The chain recombines TRBV7-8 with TRBJ2-7; TRBD2 agrees at 10 bases. Germline V gene lookup returns CDR1 SGHVS and CDR2 FQNEAQ. The CDR3 runs to 15 residues. V shed 5 bases and J 4 bases; nucleotides not matched to a gene: 8. In nucleotides, the CDR3 is TGTGCCAGCAGCACAGGACTAGCGGAACTTTACGAGCAGTACTTC. This sequence encodes CASSTGLAELYEQYF.

The CDR3 coding sequence is TGCAGCTCCACATCCTATCGCACGGGGGCTTTCTCCTACGAGCAGTACTTC. This sequence encodes CSSTSYRTGAFSYEQYF. This chain joins TRBV29-1 and TRBJ2-7, with D perhaps assigned TRBD1 or TRBD2 (6 bases each). The CDR3 length is 17 residues. Trimming shortened V by 8 bases and J by 0 bases, and 26 bases separated the two germline ends. Looked up from germline, CDR1 is SQVTM and CDR2 is ANQGSEA.

The J gene is TRBJ2-7, the V gene TRBV15; 9 bases are a match to TRBD1. CDR1 is LNHNV, CDR2 YYDKDF, per germline (reference sequence). The V gene end was trimmed by 4 bases and the J gene end by 4 bases; junction bases not matched to a gene: 5. CDR3 length: 14 amino acids. CDR3 protein: CATSTRTGAYEQYF. CDR3 DNA sequence: TGTGCCACCAGCACCCGGACAGGGGCATACGAGCAGTACTTC.

J is TRBJ1-2 and V is TRBV3-1; 7 bases fit TRBD1. Germline loops: CDR1 LGHDT, CDR2 YNNKEL (reference sequence). The CDR3 is made up of 15 amino acids. With 0 bases clipped from V and 8 bases from J, the junction kept 9 bases outside the gene matches. CDR3 amino acids: CASSQEGRGNSGYTF. Here the CDR3 DNA reads TGTGCCAGCAGCCAAGAAGGCAGGGGGAACAGCGGCTACACCTTC. The whole variable domain, remainder taken from reference TRBV3-1 and TRBJ1-2, is DTAVSQTPKYLVTQMGNDKSIKCEQNLGHDTMYWYKQDSKKFLKIMFSYNNKELIINETVPNRFSPKSPDKAHLNLHINSLELGDSAVYFCASSQEGRGNSGYTFGSGTRLTVV.

This clonotype has more than one count but fewer than ten. The chain combines TRBV13 with TRBJ2-6, with 7 positions matching TRBD2. CDR1 PRHDT and CDR2 FYEKMQ come from the germline V gene (reference sequence). The CDR3 loop spans 18 amino acids. J was trimmed by 2 bases and V by 1 base; bases with no gene match: 8. Here the CDR3 reads CASSLVFSAGAGANVLTF. The CDR3 nucleotides read TGTGCCAGCAGCTTAGTTTTCAGTGCGGGGGCTGGGGCCAACGTCCTGACTTTC.

The chain employs TRBV20-1 and TRBJ2-2; D is undetermined. V dropped 5 bases and J dropped 4 bases, with 5 bases sitting between them. Looked up from germline, CDR1 is DFQATT and CDR2 is SNEGSKA (reference sequence). This CDR3 comprises 11 residues. CDR3: CSAVGTGELFF. The CDR3, as DNA: TGCAGTGCTGTTGGCACCGGGGAGCTGTTTTTT.